This T cell receptor (beta chain) was captured by sequencing in a study of follicular helper T cells after annual influenza vaccination. Study summary: Some donors were sampled over the 2013-2014, 2014-2015 and 2015-2016 vaccinations.

Assay: immunoSEQ multiplex PCR; the TCRdb copy retains only in-frame clones and omits some. The sample records more than 7,500 clones, about 90% being singletons. Study results and caveats: Plasmablast frequency change correlated with clonality change in ICOS+CD38+ cTfh.

V was shortened by 5 bases and J by 3 bases, with 4 bases between the two germline ends. CDR1 and CDR2 (germline): LNHDA, SQIVND (reference sequence). This CDR3 spans 11 amino acids. Concerning this clone itself: The antigen is not known.

Documented time point: 2015-2016 season, pre-vaccination. The sample here was CXCR5+ CD38- circulating T follicular helper cells from blood, taken on the day of influenza vaccination. Subset of the sample: circulating Tfh, non-naive CD4+CXCR5+PD-1+ (ICOS+CD38+ or ICOS-CD38-). The chain joins TRBV19 to TRBJ1-2; D is unresolved. This receptor was taken from an adult who received the influenza vaccine. In DNA, the CDR3 is TGTGCCAGTAGTGAATACTATGGCTACACCTTC. Its protein is CASSEYYGYTF. The variable domain in full, with the rest retrieved from reference TRBV19 and TRBJ1-2, is DGGITQSPKYLFRKEGQNVTLSCEQNLNHDAMYWYRQDPGQGLRLIYYSQIVNDFQKGDIAEGYSVSREKKESFPLTVTSAQKNPTAFYLCASSEYYGYTFGSGTRLTVV.